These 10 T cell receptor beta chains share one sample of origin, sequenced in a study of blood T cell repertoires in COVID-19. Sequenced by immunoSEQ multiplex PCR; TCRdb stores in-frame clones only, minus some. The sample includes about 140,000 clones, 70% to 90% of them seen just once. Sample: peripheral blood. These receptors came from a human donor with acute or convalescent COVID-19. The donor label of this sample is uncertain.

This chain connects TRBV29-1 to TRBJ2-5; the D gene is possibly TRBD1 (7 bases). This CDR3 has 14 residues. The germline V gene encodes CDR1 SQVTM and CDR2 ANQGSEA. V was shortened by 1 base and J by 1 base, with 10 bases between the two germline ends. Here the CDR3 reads CSVEGQGGQETQYF. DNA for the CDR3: TGCAGCGTTGAAGGGCAGGGGGGCCAAGAGACCCAGTACTTC.

CDR3 sequence reads: CAWSETASNQPQHF. The CDR3 nucleotides read TGTGCCTGGAGTGAGACAGCTAGCAATCAGCCCCAGCATTTT. This chain uses TRBV30 with TRBJ1-5; D might be TRBD1 (5 bases). This CDR3 region has 14 residues. V lost 1 base and J 0 bases, leaving 7 bases between the germline ends. Germline loops: CDR1 GTSNPN, CDR2 SVGIG (reference sequence). The full variable domain, completed using reference TRBV30 and TRBJ1-5, is SQTIHQWPATLVQPVGSPLSLECTVEGTSNPNLYWYRQAAGRGLQLLFYSVGIGQISSEVPQNLSASRPQDRQFILSSKKLLLSDSGFYLCAWSETASNQPQHFGDGTRLSIL.

CDR3 coding DNA: TGTGCCAGTAGTTTTACAGGGGACAATCAGCCCCAGCATTTT. This encodes CASSFTGDNQPQHF. The chain combines TRBV19 with TRBJ1-5; 7 bases line up with TRBD1. The CDR3 totals 14 residues. Losses at the gene ends were 5 bases for V and 3 bases for J; bases not matched to a gene: 4. The germline V gene encodes CDR1 LNHDA and CDR2 SQIVND (reference sequence).

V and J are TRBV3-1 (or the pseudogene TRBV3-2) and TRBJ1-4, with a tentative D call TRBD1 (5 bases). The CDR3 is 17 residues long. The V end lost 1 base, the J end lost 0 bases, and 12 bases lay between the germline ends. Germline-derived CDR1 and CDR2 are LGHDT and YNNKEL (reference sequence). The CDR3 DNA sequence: TGTGCCAGCAGCCAAGGGGGGGGTTTTACAACTAATGAAAAACTGTTTTTT. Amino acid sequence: CASSQGGGFTTNEKLFF.

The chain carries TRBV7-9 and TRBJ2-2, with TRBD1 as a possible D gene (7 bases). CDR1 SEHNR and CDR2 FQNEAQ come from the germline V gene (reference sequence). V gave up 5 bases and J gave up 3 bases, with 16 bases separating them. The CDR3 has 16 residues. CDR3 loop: CASSTAGRGDTGELFF. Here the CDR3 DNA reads TGTGCCAGCAGCACCGCGGGCAGGGGGGACACCGGGGAGCTGTTTTTT.

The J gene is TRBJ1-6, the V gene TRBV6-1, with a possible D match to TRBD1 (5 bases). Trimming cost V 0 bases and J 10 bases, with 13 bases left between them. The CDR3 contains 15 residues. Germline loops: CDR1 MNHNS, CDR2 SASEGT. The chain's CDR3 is CASSEAGRARSPLHF. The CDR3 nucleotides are TGTGCCAGCAGTGAAGCGGGCAGGGCTCGCTCACCCCTCCACTTT.

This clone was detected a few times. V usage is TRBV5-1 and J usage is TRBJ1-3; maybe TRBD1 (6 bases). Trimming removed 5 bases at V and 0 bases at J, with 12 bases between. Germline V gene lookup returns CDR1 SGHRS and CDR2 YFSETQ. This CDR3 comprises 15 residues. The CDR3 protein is CASRPGTSSGNTIYF. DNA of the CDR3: TGCGCCAGCAGACCTGGGACAAGCTCTGGAAACACCATATATTTT. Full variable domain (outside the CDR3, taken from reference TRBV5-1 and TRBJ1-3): KAGVTQTPRYLIKTRGQQVTLSCSPISGHRSVSWYQQTPGQGLQFLFEYFSETQRNKGNFPGRFSGRQFSNSRSEMNVSTLELGDSALYLCASRPGTSSGNTIYFGEGSWLTVV.

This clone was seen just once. The DNA for the CDR3 is TGTGCCAGCAACAGGGAAGGGGACACCGGGGAGCTGTTTTTT. This codes for CASNREGDTGELFF. The chain employs TRBV9 and TRBJ2-2; tentative D call: TRBD1 (6 bases). Germline lookup yields CDR1 SGDLS and CDR2 YYNGEE. The CDR3 has 14 residues. The V end lost 6 bases, the J end lost 3 bases, and 12 bases lay between the germline ends. The full variable domain, completed using reference TRBV9 and TRBJ2-2, is DSGVTQTPKHLITATGQRVTLRCSPRSGDLSVYWYQQSLDQGLQFLIQYYNGEERAKGNILERFSAQQFPDLHSELNLSSLELGDSALYFCASNREGDTGELFFGEGSRLTVL.

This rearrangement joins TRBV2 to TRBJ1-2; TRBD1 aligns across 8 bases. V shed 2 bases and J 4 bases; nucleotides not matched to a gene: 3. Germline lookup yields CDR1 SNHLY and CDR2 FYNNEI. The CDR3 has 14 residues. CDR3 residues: CASSEQGASYGYTF. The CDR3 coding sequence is TGTGCCAGCAGTGAACAGGGGGCGAGCTATGGCTACACCTTC.

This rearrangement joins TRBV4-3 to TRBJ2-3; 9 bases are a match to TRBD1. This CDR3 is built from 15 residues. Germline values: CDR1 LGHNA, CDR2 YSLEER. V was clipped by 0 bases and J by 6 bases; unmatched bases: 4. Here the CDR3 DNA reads TGCGCCAGCAGCCAAGACGGGACAGGGCACGATACGCAGTATTTT. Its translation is CASSQDGTGHDTQYF.